What follows are 13 T cell receptor beta chains derived from one specimen sequenced in a study of shared clonotypes between healthy human individuals. TCRdb's copy holds only in-frame clones and misses some; the assay was immunoSEQ multiplex PCR. The profile shows about a million clones, approximately 80% of them singletons. Sequenced: memory CD4+ T cells from PBMCs. The subset: CD45RA-negative fraction. Source of these receptors: a man younger than 35 in good health. Some clones in this sample may be carry-over from other donors' samples.

The chain couples TRBV19 to TRBJ2-1; 8 positions match TRBD2. Germline V gene lookup returns CDR1 LNHDA and CDR2 SQIVND (reference sequence). The ends lost 3 bases at V and 9 bases at J; junction bases unmatched: 7. CDR3 length: 14 amino acids. The CDR3 sequence: CASSMWGTRSEQFF. CDR3 DNA sequence: TGTGCCAGTAGTATGTGGGGGACTAGAAGTGAGCAGTTCTTC.

Ten or more counts support this clone. The chain has TRBV14 and TRBJ1-2; weak D call: TRBD1 (6 bases). The CDR3 is 16 amino acids. Germline loops: CDR1 SGHDN, CDR2 FVKESK. Trimming pared 2 bases from V and 2 bases from J, leaving 15 bases between. The chain's CDR3 is CASSQTGFGVNYGYTF. CDR3 DNA sequence: TGTGCCAGCAGCCAAACAGGGTTTGGCGTGAACTATGGCTACACCTTC.

V is TRBV4-1 and J is TRBJ2-7, with 10 bases aligning to TRBD2. Germline trimming cut 5 bases from V and 3 bases from J; bases unmatched to any gene: 10. This CDR3 is 16 amino acids long. CDR1 is MGHRA, CDR2 YSYEKL, per germline. The CDR3 region has the DNA TGCGCCAGCAGCATCACTAGCGGGACGGCCCTCTACGAGCAGTACTTC. Its translation: CASSITSGTALYEQYF.

V and J are TRBV7-9 and TRBJ2-1, with 11 bases that match TRBD2. The germline gives CDR1 SEHNR, CDR2 FQNEAQ (reference sequence). CDR3 length: 17 amino acids. J lost 6 bases, V lost 6 bases, and 13 bases had no gene match. In DNA, the CDR3 is TGTGCCAGCAGTTCGTCTGGGGGTAGCGGGAGGGTCAATGAGCAGTTCTTC. Translating it yields CASSSSGGSGRVNEQFF. Filled out from reference TRBV7-9 and TRBJ2-1, the complete variable domain reads DTGVSQNPRHKITKRGQNVTFRCDPISEHNRLYWYRQTLGQGPEFLTYFQNEAQLEKSRLLSDRFSAERPKGSFSTLEIQRTEQGDSAMYLCASSSSGGSGRVNEQFFGPGTRLTVL.

This clone showed up just once. The genes are TRBV7-3 and TRBJ2-6, with TRBD2 as a possible D gene (5 bases). V was clipped by 3 bases and J by 0 bases, with 9 bases between them. Germline CDR1 is SGHTA and CDR2 is FQGTGA. The length of the CDR3 is 16 residues. CDR3 DNA: TGTGCCAGCAGCTTTTCCCGGGGCTCTGGGGCCAACGTCCTGACTTTC. Its translation is CASSFSRGSGANVLTF.

A remark on this clone: The same CDR3 also results from other DNA sequences found in this sample. The V call is TRBV2, the J call TRBJ2-3; D not certain. Looked up from germline, CDR1 is SNHLY and CDR2 is FYNNEI. V lost 6 bases to trimming and J lost 6 bases, with 7 bases between them. This CDR3 comprises 11 residues. CDR3 DNA: TGTGCCAGCAGCGCCGCGGATACGCAGTATTTT. This translates into CASSAADTQYF.

This chain connects TRBV6-5 to TRBJ1-2; maybe TRBD1 (5 bases). The germline gives CDR1 MNHEY, CDR2 SVGAGI. V was pared by 1 base and J by 3 bases, with 12 bases between. CDR3 size: 15 residues. Here the CDR3 DNA reads TGTGCCAGCAGTTACTGGGGGAGGGGAGACTATGGCTACACCTTC. Translation: CASSYWGRGDYGYTF.

The rearrangement joins TRBV10-3 to TRBJ1-3, with a tentative D call TRBD1 (6 bases). This CDR3 comprises 17 residues. Trimming removed 3 bases at V and 6 bases at J, with 21 bases between. Per the germline V gene, CDR1 is ENHRY and CDR2 is SYGVKD. The CDR3, as DNA: TGTGCCATCAGTGATTTTTACGGACAGACTACTTCAAACACCATATATTTT. Translation gives CAISDFYGQTTSNTIYF.

V is TRBV5-4 and J is TRBJ2-4, with D perhaps matching TRBD1 (6 bases). This CDR3 contains 14 residues. Trimming removed 4 bases at V and 2 bases at J, with 10 bases between. Looked up from germline, CDR1 is SGHNT and CDR2 is YYREEE (reference sequence). CDR3 DNA sequence: TGTGCCAGCAGCCTACAGGGAACCAAAAACATTCAGTACTTC. Residues: CASSLQGTKNIQYF.

This chain links TRBV5-4 with TRBJ2-1; D is perhaps TRBD1 or TRBD2 (5 bases each). Germline V gene data show CDR1 as SGHNT and CDR2 as YYREEE (reference sequence). This CDR3 has 14 residues. Deletions cut 5 bases from V and 0 bases from J, with 9 bases between. CDR3 DNA sequence: TGTGCCAGCAGTGAGGGGAGCTCCTACAATGAGCAGTTCTTC. Protein: CASSEGSSYNEQFF.

The chain links TRBV6-5 to TRBJ2-2, with unresolved D. Looked up from germline, CDR1 is MNHEY and CDR2 is SVGAGI. The CDR3 contains 13 residues. The V end lost 2 bases, the J end lost 7 bases, and 8 bases lay between the germline ends. The CDR3 nucleotides are TGTGCCAGCAGTTACGGGCGGTACGGGGAGCTGTTTTTT. It yields the protein CASSYGRYGELFF.

The chain links TRBV10-3 to TRBJ1-5; no firm D call. The CDR3 sequence is 12 residues long. Germline V gives CDR1 ENHRY, CDR2 SYGVKD. The V end lost 2 bases, the J end lost 6 bases, and 5 bases lay between the germline ends. CDR3 DNA sequence: TGTGCCATCAGTGAGGATGGTCAGCCCCAGCATTTT. This sequence encodes CAISEDGQPQHF.

The chain employs TRBV27 and TRBJ1-3; 9 bases match TRBD1. With V trimmed by 4 bases and J by 1 base, 11 bases remained unmatched. The V gene's germline CDR1 is MNHEY and CDR2 SMNVEV (reference sequence). CDR3 length: 18 residues. CDR3 protein: CASSSPYGGTGSGNTIYF. In nucleotides, the CDR3 is TGTGCCAGCAGTTCCCCCTACGGCGGGACAGGGTCTGGAAACACCATATATTTT.